This entry concerns a single T cell receptor (beta chain). This sample was included in a study of blood T cell repertoires in COVID-19. About the study: Sample material is recorded as cDNA or gDNA derived from T cells, B-cell-depleted T cells, or PBMCs.

Source study methods: Scientists estimated how many nucleated cells there were by amplifying reference gene primers. Clones were read by immunoSEQ multiplex PCR, and TCRdb kept only the in-frame ones, dropping some. That table gives V, J and clone size, and the DNA gave D and trimming. The data show 200,000 to 300,000 clones, about 86% seen once. The source is a man aged 25-45 years with active or convalescent COVID-19. The sequenced sample was peripheral blood.

The CDR3 coding sequence is TGTGCCAGCAGCCCGGCGGACACTGAAGCTTTCTTT. Amino acids: CASSPADTEAFF. V gene TRBV5-4 combines with J gene TRBJ1-1, with unresolved D. V lost 4 bases and J 3 bases, leaving 7 bases between the germline ends. The CDR3 is 12 residues long. Germline values: CDR1 SGHNT, CDR2 YYREEE (reference sequence).